This T cell receptor beta chain was profiled in a study of T-cell reconstitution after alpha-beta-depleted transplantation in children. Between the trimmed V and J ends, which lost 6 bases and 0 bases, there was a span of 12 bases. Looked up from germline, CDR1 is SGHTA and CDR2 is FQGNSA. This CDR3 comprises 14 residues. This clonotype turned up a few times. It was with unique molecular identifiers that the TCRbeta library was prepared. Using its own MiXCR run on the PCR reads, TCRdb lists one record per CDR3 protein. The table lists approximately 590,000 distinct CDR3 sequences, 8% to 11% of them singletons.

The sample was PBMCs from the stem cell graft donor, taken from the stem cell graft. The rearrangement links TRBV7-2 to TRBJ2-7, with D perhaps assigned TRBD1 or TRBD2 (5 bases each). This TCR was sampled from a human donor who donated a stem cell graft to a child with acute myeloid leukemia. Here the CDR3 DNA reads TGTGCCAGCAGACCTAGGGACGGCTCCTACGAGCAGTACTTC. Translation gives CASRPRDGSYEQYF.